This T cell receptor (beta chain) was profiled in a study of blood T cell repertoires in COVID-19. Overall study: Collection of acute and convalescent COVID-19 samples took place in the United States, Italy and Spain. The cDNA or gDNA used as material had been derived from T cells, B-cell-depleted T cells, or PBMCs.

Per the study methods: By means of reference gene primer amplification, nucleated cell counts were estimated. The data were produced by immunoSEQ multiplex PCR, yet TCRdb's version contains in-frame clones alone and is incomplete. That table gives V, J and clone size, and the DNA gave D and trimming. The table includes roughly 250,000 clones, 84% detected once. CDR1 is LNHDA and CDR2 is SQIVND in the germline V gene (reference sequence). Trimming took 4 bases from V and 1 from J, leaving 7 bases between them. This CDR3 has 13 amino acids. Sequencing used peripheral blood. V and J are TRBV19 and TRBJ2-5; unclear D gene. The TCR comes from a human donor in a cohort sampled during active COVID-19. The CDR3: CASSKTRQETQYF. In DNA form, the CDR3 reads TGTGCCAGTAGTAAAACACGCCAAGAGACCCAGTACTTC.